The next 24 T cell receptor beta chains were all read from a single sample in a study of T-cell reconstitution after alpha-beta-depleted transplantation in children (dated by TCRdb to about 2016). Libraries were made using PCR. The reads were generated on an Illumina HiSeq 2500. To normalize quantification of the TCRbeta repertoire, the TCR libraries were built with molecular barcoding that relied on unique molecular identifiers. The public reads were run again by TCRdb, first through fastp at Q25 and then through MiXCR, and only productive beta chains were kept. CDR3 protein sequences are deduplicated, and each keeps its most common genes and DNA. The sample has approximately 400,000 distinct CDR3 sequences on record, around 15% of them singletons. The ten largest clonotypes hold less than 30% of the sample. The label giving this sample's treatment or condition can be read as: allogeneic hematopoietic cell transplantation with graft depleted of TCRalphabeta T cells and CD19 B cells.

The starting material was PBMCs, mostly from graft donor cells, obtained 360 days after TCRalphabeta/CD19-depleted stem cell transplant. These receptors all stem from a boy under two years old who had a stem cell transplant for Wiskott-Aldrich syndrome, so the T cells may come from the graft donor.

The table lists this clonotype with a few counts. The chain combines TRBV6-1 with TRBJ2-7, with TRBD2 matching over 10 bases. CDR1 is MNHNS, CDR2 SASEGT, per germline. The V segment lost 5 bases and the J segment 4 bases; nucleotides outside the gene matches: 8. The CDR3 consists of 15 residues. The CDR3 sequence is CASSISGGARYEQYF. The DNA for the CDR3 is TGTGCCAGCAGTATAAGCGGGGGGGCCAGGTACGAGCAGTACTTC.

This clonotype was observed a handful of times. The chain carries TRBV20-1 and TRBJ2-3; 7 nucleotides match TRBD2. Germline V lookup: CDR1 DFQATT, CDR2 SNEGSKA (reference sequence). The V gene end was trimmed by 3 bases and the J gene end by 4 bases; junction bases not matched to a gene: 4. The CDR3 length is 13 residues. The CDR3 sequence is CSASAGAPDTQYF. The CDR3 nucleotides read TGCAGTGCTAGTGCGGGAGCCCCAGATACGCAGTATTTT.

This clonotype was picked up a small number of times. The V call is TRBV4-3, the J call TRBJ2-1, with TRBD2 matching 12 bases. Germline trimming cut 0 bases from V and 4 bases from J; bases unmatched to any gene: 7. CDR3 size: 18 residues. Germline CDR1 is LGHNA and CDR2 is YSLEER. CDR3 region: CASSQDQGLAGLYNEQFF. CDR3 in DNA: TGCGCCAGCAGCCAAGATCAAGGACTAGCGGGACTTTACAATGAGCAGTTCTTC.

This clonotype turned up a few times. This chain links TRBV5-1 with TRBJ2-1, with 11 bases matching TRBD2. This CDR3 has 15 residues. The V segment lost 4 bases and the J segment 10 bases; nucleotides outside the gene matches: 10. In germline, CDR1 is SGHRS, CDR2 YFSETQ. DNA for the CDR3: TGCGCCAGCAGCCCGACTAGCGGGATTGAGGACGAGCAGTTCTTC. Translating it yields CASSPTSGIEDEQFF.

This clonotype was counted between two and nine times. This sequence joins TRBV5-1 and TRBJ2-6; D might be TRBD1 (7 bases). The CDR3 spans 13 residues. V lost 3 bases and J lost 11, with 12 bases in between. Germline CDR1 is SGHRS and CDR2 is YFSETQ. The CDR3 sequence: CASSWGDRHVLTF. CDR3 nucleotide sequence: TGCGCCAGCAGCTGGGGGGACAGACACGTCCTGACTTTC.

The chain joins TRBV5-1 to TRBJ2-1; a weak D match, TRBD2 (7 bases). The length of the CDR3 is 16 residues. Trimming took off 5 bases at V and 6 bases at J, with 21 bases between the two ends. Looked up from germline, CDR1 is SGHRS and CDR2 is YFSETQ. The CDR3, as DNA: TGCGCCAGCAGTTACTCCCCGGGCGGGGGCCTCAATGAGCAGTTCTTC. It specifies CASSYSPGGGLNEQFF.

The CDR3 reads CATSTHRGGNTEAFF. In DNA, the CDR3 is TGTGCCACCAGCACCCACAGGGGTGGGAACACTGAAGCTTTCTTT. V usage is TRBV15 and J usage is TRBJ1-1; 7 nucleotides align to TRBD1. Trimming took 4 bases from V and 1 from J; bases not matched to a gene: 6. Germline V gene lookup returns CDR1 LNHNV and CDR2 YYDKDF (reference sequence). CDR3 length equals 15 residues.

The rearrangement uses TRBV18 and TRBJ2-1; no definite D call. Deletions cut 2 bases from V and 4 bases from J, with 15 bases between. The CDR3 has 16 amino acids. CDR1 KGHSH and CDR2 LQKENI come from the germline V gene. The CDR3 bases are TGTGCCAGCTCACCAAGAGGCCAACTAACATACAATGAGCAGTTCTTC. Residues: CASSPRGQLTYNEQFF.

J is TRBJ1-6 and V is TRBV7-8; 9 positions match TRBD1. Germline V gives CDR1 SGHVS, CDR2 FQNEAQ. This CDR3 contains 16 residues. V lost 6 bases and J lost 0; bases outside the gene matches: 3. CDR3 in amino acids: CASSLQGASYNSPLHF. Here the CDR3 DNA reads TGTGCCAGCAGTCTACAGGGGGCCTCCTATAATTCACCCCTCCACTTT.

In this sample, this clonotype turned up a few times. The chain couples TRBV5-1 to TRBJ2-7, with 7 bases aligning to TRBD1. Losses at the gene ends were 3 bases for V and 3 bases for J; bases not matched to a gene: 9. The CDR3 consists of 15 residues. Germline V gene data show CDR1 as SGHRS and CDR2 as YFSETQ. Here the CDR3 reads CASSSLRDSVYEQYF. Here the CDR3 DNA reads TGCGCCAGCAGCTCCCTCCGGGACAGCGTCTACGAGCAGTACTTC.

The chain is built from TRBV12-3 or TRBV12-4 and TRBJ2-7, with 7 bases identical to TRBD1. The CDR3 covers 14 residues. Germline trimming cut 6 bases from V and 2 bases from J; bases unmatched to any gene: 7. As DNA, the CDR3 is TGTGCCAGCAGCCCATCGGGACAGCCCTACGAGCAGTACTTC. It codes for CASSPSGQPYEQYF.

V is TRBV11-2 and J is TRBJ2-7; D gene uncertain. The germline V gene has CDR1 SGHAT and CDR2 FQNNGV. V lost 3 bases and J 5 bases, leaving 14 bases between the germline ends. This CDR3 region has 14 residues. The CDR3 protein is CASSLAPPYDEQYF. In DNA, the CDR3 is TGTGCCAGCAGCTTGGCTCCCCCGTATGACGAGCAGTACTTC.

This clonotype has just a few counts. The genes are TRBV5-1 and TRBJ1-5; a possible D gene is TRBD1 (5 bases). Germline V gene lookup returns CDR1 SGHRS and CDR2 YFSETQ. This CDR3 comprises 15 residues. V lost 1 base, J lost 2 bases, and 10 bases lay in between. Written as DNA, the CDR3 is TGCGCCAGCAGCTTGTTTGGGGGTGGCAATCAGCCCCAGCATTTT. Its protein product is CASSLFGGGNQPQHF.

The sample holds a few counts of this clonotype. The V call is TRBV4-1, the J call TRBJ2-5, with 7 bases matching TRBD1. The CDR3 sequence is 17 residues long. V shed 1 base, J shed 2 bases, and the junction held 10 bases outside the gene matches. CDR1 and CDR2 from the germline V gene are MGHRA and YSYEKL. CDR3 sequence: CASSQGQGDGRQETQYF. CDR3 bases: TGCGCCAGCAGCCAAGGACAGGGAGACGGCAGGCAAGAGACCCAGTACTTC.

The CDR3 region has the DNA TGTGCCAGCAAGTTTCTGGGACTAGCGGACGGCACAGATACGCAGTATTTT. Its translation is CASKFLGLADGTDTQYF. The J gene is TRBJ2-3, the V gene TRBV6-5; 11 bases are a match to TRBD2. Germline assignment: CDR1 MNHEY and CDR2 SVGAGI. This CDR3 contains 17 residues. The V and J ends lost 7 bases and 1 base, in that order; junction bases with no gene match: 10.

This chain connects TRBV7-9 to TRBJ2-4, with unresolved D. The CDR3 runs to 16 residues. The V gene's germline CDR1 is SEHNR and CDR2 FQNEAQ (reference sequence). V lost 1 base and J 0 bases, leaving 10 bases between the germline ends. The CDR3 loop reads CASSLEGNIAKNIQYF. The CDR3 DNA follows: TGTGCCAGCAGCTTAGAAGGGAATATAGCCAAAAACATTCAGTACTTC.

V and J are TRBV7-2 and TRBJ2-1; TRBD2 agrees at 8 bases. The germline gives CDR1 SGHTA, CDR2 FQGNSA. This CDR3 is 16 amino acids long. The J segment lost 4 bases and the V segment lost 3 bases, leaving 8 bases of the junction unmatched. The CDR3 loop reads CASSLFGGGTYNEQFF. As DNA, the CDR3 is TGTGCCAGCAGCTTGTTTGGCGGGGGGACTTACAATGAGCAGTTCTTC.

In this sample, this clonotype turned up many times. The J gene is TRBJ2-7, the V gene TRBV12-3 or TRBV12-4; 7 bases line up with TRBD1. J lost 1 base, V lost 0 bases, and 0 bases had no gene match. This CDR3 spans 14 amino acids. Here the CDR3 DNA reads TGTGCCAGCAGTTTAGCGGGACAGTCCTACGAGCAGTACTTC. Amino acid sequence: CASSLAGQSYEQYF.

This clonotype showed up just a few times. The chain joins TRBV5-1 to TRBJ2-2, with D uncertain. Germline lookup yields CDR1 SGHRS and CDR2 YFSETQ. The CDR3 has 15 amino acids. V was clipped by 4 bases and J by 4 bases, with 14 bases between them. CDR3 loop: CASSDQRLITGELFF. The CDR3 DNA follows: TGCGCCAGCAGCGATCAACGACTTATCACCGGGGAGCTGTTTTTT.

This chain links TRBV6-5 with TRBJ2-3; D remains ambiguous. CDR1 is MNHEY, CDR2 SVGAGI, per germline. The CDR3 spans 17 residues. With 2 bases removed from V and 2 bases from J, the gap between germline ends came to 17 bases. CDR3 nucleotide sequence: TGTGCCAGCAGTTACGTTACACGAACGGGTCTCACAGATACGCAGTATTTT. It specifies CASSYVTRTGLTDTQYF.

This clonotype occurred once. This chain links TRBV5-4 with TRBJ2-4; 8 nucleotides align to TRBD1. CDR3 length: 15 amino acids. The germline V gene has CDR1 SGHNT and CDR2 YYREEE (reference sequence). V gave up 3 bases and J gave up 4 bases; unmatched junction bases: 6. The CDR3 coding sequence is TGTGCCAGCAGCTGGGAGACAGGGGAAAAAAACATTCAGTACTTC. Its translation: CASSWETGEKNIQYF.

The chain uses TRBV18 and TRBJ2-2, with D maybe TRBD1 (5 bases). Germline CDR1 and CDR2: KGHSH and LQKENI. V gave up 5 bases and J gave up 0 bases, with 13 bases separating them. CDR3 length equals 16 residues. The CDR3 spells CASSLGHLSNTGELFF. As DNA, the CDR3 is TGTGCCAGCTCATTAGGACACCTTTCGAACACCGGGGAGCTGTTTTTT.

This clonotype was recorded a few times. The rearrangement links TRBV18 to TRBJ2-6, with a possible D match to TRBD1 (5 bases). The germline V gene has CDR1 KGHSH and CDR2 LQKENI. The CDR3 totals 17 residues. Trimming shortened V by 0 bases and J by 2 bases, and 11 bases separated the two germline ends. The CDR3 region has the DNA TGTGCCAGCTCACCACCGGGTGCAGGGACTGGGGCCAACGTCCTGACTTTC. This translates into CASSPPGAGTGANVLTF.

Points on this clonotype: A read error may explain this, as a much larger clone is one base away. The V and J genes are TRBV5-1 and TRBJ2-2; maybe TRBD1 (6 bases). Deletions cut 3 bases from V and 6 bases from J, with 15 bases between. Germline values: CDR1 SGHRS, CDR2 YFSETQ. There are 15 residues in the CDR3. CDR3 nucleotides: TGCGCCAGCAGCTCATTACAGGGTAGCGCCGGGGAGCTGTTTTTT. The encoded protein is CASSSLQGSAGELFF.